This T cell receptor (beta chain) was found in a study of blood T cells in healthy people across ages. The CDR3 is 15 residues long. Germline CDR1 reads SGHTA; CDR2 reads FQGNSA. Deletions cut 6 bases from V and 0 bases from J, with 11 bases between. Whole-study results and caveats: Calculation of diversity from one million T cells yielded estimates considered to be underestimates.

In the case of this clonotype: No antigen is known for it.

It was with a sample-barcoded 5' primer and a J-beta primer mix that a second PCR of roughly 6 to 11 cycles was run. TCRdb used MiXCR to reprocess the 5' RACE reads, holding one entry per CDR3 protein. The sample includes 1.6 million or so distinct CDR3 sequences, roughly 30% of them seen just once. The chain uses TRBV7-2 and TRBJ1-4; no definite D call. The clonotype comes from a young woman in good health. The sequenced sample was blood. The CDR3 DNA reads TGTGCCAGCAGTTGGACGGCTTCAACTAATGAAAAACTGTTTTTT. It yields the protein CASSWTASTNEKLFF.